One sample yielded the 23 T cell receptor beta chains listed below, sequenced in a study of blood T cell repertoires in COVID-19. Clones were read by immunoSEQ multiplex PCR, and TCRdb kept only the in-frame ones, dropping some. The repertoire has 130,000 to 150,000 clones, over 80% of them found once; the top ten carry 37%. Sequenced sample: peripheral blood. Source of these receptors: a man in his forties or fifties who had recovered from COVID-19.

The rearrangement links TRBV10-3 to TRBJ1-2, with 7 positions matching TRBD1. This CDR3 has 16 amino acids. Germline values: CDR1 ENHRY, CDR2 SYGVKD. V gave up 2 bases and J gave up 4 bases; unmatched junction bases: 10. CDR3 sequence (DNA): TGTGCCATCAGTGAGGGAGGACAGGATTTTATCTATGGCTACACCTTC. Amino acid sequence: CAISEGGQDFIYGYTF.

The rearrangement links TRBV6-5 to TRBJ1-5; D possibly corresponds to TRBD1 (6 bases). The length of the CDR3 is 13 residues. Trimming removed 7 bases at V and 6 bases at J, with 13 bases between. Germline lookup yields CDR1 MNHEY and CDR2 SVGAGI. For the CDR3, the DNA is TGTGCCAGCAACGAACAGGGTACTCAGCCCCAGCATTTT. Protein product: CASNEQGTQPQHF.

V gene TRBV5-4 combines with J gene TRBJ2-7, with D perhaps matching TRBD2 (6 bases). Germline V lookup: CDR1 SGHNT, CDR2 YYREEE (reference sequence). There are 13 residues in the CDR3. The germline V and J ends were trimmed by 4 bases and 6 bases, with 14 bases remaining between them. CDR3 nucleotide sequence: TGTGCCAGCAGCCGTATCGAGGGACTCGAGCAGTACTTC. Translation: CASSRIEGLEQYF.

The V call is TRBV7-2, the J call TRBJ1-3; D remains ambiguous. The CDR3 runs 15 residues. Per the germline V gene, CDR1 is SGHTA and CDR2 is FQGNSA. V lost 1 base and J lost 2, with 9 bases in between. The CDR3 protein is CASSLELTAGNTIYF. As DNA, the CDR3 is TGTGCCAGCAGCTTAGAGTTAACAGCTGGAAACACCATATATTTT.

The chain uses TRBV5-1 and TRBJ2-3; 11 bases agree with TRBD2. Germline loops: CDR1 SGHRS, CDR2 YFSETQ. V shed 5 bases, J shed 5 bases, and the junction held 7 bases outside the gene matches. The CDR3 runs to 15 residues. In DNA, the CDR3 is TGCGCCAGCAGAGTCGGCCTAGCGGGGGGAGATACGCAGTATTTT. It yields the protein CASRVGLAGGDTQYF.

The chain is built from TRBV18 and TRBJ2-7; 8 bases agree with TRBD1. Germline CDR1 and CDR2: KGHSH and LQKENI. The CDR3 totals 12 residues. V was pared by 3 bases and J by 6 bases, with 1 base of the junction left unmatched. The CDR3 DNA is TGTGCCAGCTCACCTACAGGGGGCGAGCAGTACTTC. It yields the protein CASSPTGGEQYF. Together with reference TRBV18 and TRBJ2-7, the CDR3 gives the full variable domain: NAGVMQNPRHLVRRRGQEARLRCSPMKGHSHVYWYRQLPEEGLKFMVYLQKENIIDESGMPKERFSAEFPKEGPSILRIQQVVRGDSAAYFCASSPTGGEQYFGPGTRLTVT.

The rearrangement joins TRBV6-2 or TRBV6-3 to TRBJ1-1, with D unresolved. V lost 2 bases and J lost 2, with 3 bases in between. The CDR3 is 12 residues long. Looked up from germline, CDR1 is MNHEY and CDR2 is SVGEGT. Here the CDR3 reads CASSYVNTEAFF. The CDR3 DNA reads TGTGCCAGCAGTTACGTAAACACTGAAGCTTTCTTT.

This clone was seen just once. This chain connects TRBV11-3 to TRBJ2-2; 14 bases are a match to TRBD2. V lost 3 bases and J lost 6; bases outside the gene matches: 0. The CDR3 sequence is 15 residues long. From germline, CDR1 is SGHNT and CDR2 YENEEA. Here the CDR3 reads CASSLGLAGAGELFF. DNA for the CDR3: TGTGCCAGCAGCTTGGGACTAGCGGGGGCCGGGGAGCTGTTTTTT.

The chain uses TRBV12-5 and TRBJ1-4; D is unclear. The length of the CDR3 is 16 residues. The germline V gene has CDR1 LGHNT and CDR2 FRNRAP. The V end lost 2 bases, the J end lost 8 bases, and 18 bases lay between the germline ends. CDR3 loop: CASGLYGTVMGEKLFF. CDR3 DNA: TGTGCTAGTGGTTTGTACGGCACGGTCATGGGCGAAAAACTGTTTTTT.

The chain uses TRBV7-9 and TRBJ2-7; the match to TRBD1 covers 7 bases. Germline V gene sequence: CDR1 SEHNR, CDR2 FQNEAQ (reference sequence). The length of the CDR3 is 16 residues. After removal of 5 bases from V and 5 bases from J, the junction contained 15 bases not matched to a gene. The CDR3 loop reads CASSPPRNRGTDEQYF. In DNA form, the CDR3 reads TGTGCCAGCAGCCCGCCCCGTAACAGGGGAACGGACGAGCAGTACTTC.

The J gene is TRBJ2-3, the V gene TRBV7-2, with D possibly TRBD2 on 6 matching bases. CDR1 SGHTA and CDR2 FQGNSA come from the germline V gene. With 2 bases removed from V and 3 bases from J, the gap between germline ends came to 15 bases. CDR3 size: 16 residues. CDR3 sequence reads: CASSLQVSEGTDTQYF. The CDR3 DNA sequence: TGTGCCAGCAGCTTACAGGTCTCGGAGGGGACAGATACGCAGTATTTT.

The chain couples TRBV7-2 to TRBJ1-2; TRBD1 matches at 7 bases. Germline-derived CDR1 and CDR2 are SGHTA and FQGNSA. The CDR3 totals 15 residues. Trimming cost V 5 bases and J 3 bases; bases outside gene matches: 9. CDR3 sequence reads: CASSTGQATYYGYTF. CDR3 DNA sequence: TGTGCCAGCAGCACAGGACAGGCCACCTACTATGGCTACACCTTC.

This chain links TRBV5-6 with TRBJ2-3, with TRBD2 matching 7 bases. V lost 5 bases, J lost 0 bases, and 3 bases stayed unmatched. Germline V gene sequence: CDR1 SGHDT, CDR2 YYEEEE. The CDR3 runs 14 residues. The CDR3 DNA reads TGTGCCAGCAGTTCGGGGGGTAGCACAGATACGCAGTATTTT. It specifies CASSSGGSTDTQYF.

V gene TRBV27 combines with J gene TRBJ2-5; a weak D match, TRBD1 (6 bases). The CDR3 contains 14 residues. Deletions cut 6 bases from V and 5 bases from J, with 16 bases between. The germline V gene has CDR1 MNHEY and CDR2 SMNVEV (reference sequence). The CDR3 sequence: CASRDRPFGETQYF. CDR3 nucleotides: TGTGCCAGCAGGGACAGACCCTTCGGGGAGACCCAGTACTTC.

The chain has TRBV5-6 and TRBJ2-2; 8 nucleotides align to TRBD1. Unmatched junction bases numbered 16, after V lost 6 bases and J lost 6 bases. Germline CDR1 and CDR2: SGHDT and YYEEEE. The CDR3 has 17 residues. This CDR3 is CASTRYEDRDLPGELFF. Written as DNA, the CDR3 is TGTGCCAGCACCCGTTACGAGGACAGGGACCTCCCCGGGGAGCTGTTTTTT. The complete variable domain, with remaining parts taken from reference TRBV5-6 and TRBJ2-2, reads DAGVTQSPTHLIKTRGQQVTLRCSPKSGHDTVSWYQQALGQGPQFIFQYYEEEERQRGNFPDRFSGHQFPNYSSELNVNALLLGDSALYLCASTRYEDRDLPGELFFGEGSRLTVL.

J is TRBJ1-1 and V is TRBV5-6, with unresolved D. Germline V gene data show CDR1 as SGHDT and CDR2 as YYEEEE. This CDR3 has 13 residues. V lost 0 bases and J lost 4, with 7 bases in between. The CDR3, as DNA: TGTGCCAGCAGCTTGGCACAGCTCACTGAAGCTTTCTTT. Encoded protein: CASSLAQLTEAFF.

The genes are TRBV6-2 or TRBV6-3 and TRBJ2-6; D is possibly TRBD1 (6 bases). The length of the CDR3 is 19 residues. V was clipped by 3 bases and J by 4 bases, with 22 bases between them. Germline V gene lookup returns CDR1 MNHEY and CDR2 SVGEGT. The CDR3 DNA reads as TGTGCCAGCAGTTATTCGGGACATAGTTATCGATTAGGGGCCAACGTCCTGACTTTC. Its translation is CASSYSGHSYRLGANVLTF.

The chain is built from TRBV5-8 and TRBJ2-3, with TRBD2 matching over 8 bases. CDR3 length: 16 amino acids. CDR1 is SGHTS and CDR2 is YDEGEE in the germline V gene. V was pared by 5 bases and J by 5 bases, with 13 bases of the junction left unmatched. The CDR3 sequence: CASRVPRAGEVDTQYF. CDR3 DNA: TGTGCCAGCAGGGTGCCTAGAGCGGGGGAGGTAGATACGCAGTATTTT. The variable domain in full, with the rest retrieved from reference TRBV5-8 and TRBJ2-3, is EAGVTQSPTHLIKTRGQQATLRCSPISGHTSVYWYQQALGLGLQFLLWYDEGEERNRGNFPPRFSGRQFPNYSSELNVNALELEDSALYLCASRVPRAGEVDTQYFGPGTRLTVL.

The chain employs TRBV5-1 and TRBJ2-1; TRBD2 aligns across 7 bases. CDR1 and CDR2 (germline): SGHRS, YFSETQ. The trim removed 0 bases at V and 1 base at J, leaving 4 bases unmatched. The CDR3 is made up of 16 amino acids. Written as DNA, the CDR3 is TGCGCCAGCAGCTTGGGGCGACTAGCTTCCTACAATGAGCAGTTCTTC. Protein product: CASSLGRLASYNEQFF. Looking up the rest from reference TRBV5-1 and TRBJ2-1 gives the full variable domain: KAGVTQTPRYLIKTRGQQVTLSCSPISGHRSVSWYQQTPGQGLQFLFEYFSETQRNKGNFPGRFSGRQFSNSRSEMNVSTLELGDSALYLCASSLGRLASYNEQFFGPGTRLTVL.

The CDR3 loop reads CASSLVDGRGRTEAFF. The CDR3 DNA is TGTGCCAGCAGCTTAGTCGACGGCAGGGGCCGCACTGAAGCTTTCTTT. V gene TRBV7-9 combines with J gene TRBJ1-1, with D possibly matching TRBD1 (6 bases). The V gene lost 1 base and the J gene lost 4 bases, with 16 bases spanning the gap. Germline V gene lookup returns CDR1 SEHNR and CDR2 FQNEAQ (reference sequence). The CDR3 spans 16 residues.

V and J are TRBV29-1 and TRBJ1-1, with D perhaps TRBD1 (6 bases). The germline CDR1 and CDR2 sequences are SQVTM and ANQGSEA. The CDR3 runs to 12 residues. V was cut by 4 bases and J by 5 bases, with 11 bases left in between. The CDR3 DNA follows: TGCAGCGTTGCTACAAGGGGGACTGAAGCTTTCTTT. This translates into CSVATRGTEAFF.

The chain couples TRBV6-5 to TRBJ2-2; TRBD1 might be the D (5 bases). CDR1 is MNHEY, CDR2 SVGAGI, per germline. The V gene lost 5 bases and the J gene lost 5 bases, with 12 bases spanning the gap. This CDR3 region has 14 residues. CDR3 DNA sequence: TGTGCCAGCAGTAAGGGGTTGATTACCGGGGAGCTGTTTTTT. Protein: CASSKGLITGELFF.

V and J are TRBV6-6 and TRBJ2-6; 7 bases align to TRBD1. Trimming at V came to 5 bases and at J to 8 bases, leaving 9 bases not matched to a gene. CDR3 size: 15 residues. Germline V CDR1 and CDR2: MNHNY, SVGAGI (reference sequence). The CDR3 DNA is TGTGCCAGCAGTGCTCCGGGACAGCTGACCAACGTCCTGACTTTC. Translated, it gives CASSAPGQLTNVLTF.